Given below is one T cell receptor (beta chain) in context. Its matching antigen is unknown. Multiplex touch-down PCR with TRB-A/B primers amplified rearranged V-D-J TRB sequences. TCRdb re-called the multiplex PCR reads through MiXCR, storing one row per CDR3 protein. The sample shows about 11,000 distinct CDR3 sequences, 30% of them seen only once. This specimen belongs to a study of T cell repertoires in aging, cancer and after chemotherapy. Study-level information: The full dataset contained 7 million to 9.5 million TCR reads.

Study-level points and caveats: In each cancer cohort, median generation probability increased across chemotherapy, suggesting thymic output rebounded. The repertoire data cannot show anything about immunological memory following chemotherapy. Age-matched healthy donors had significantly more diverse, less clonal blood TCR repertoires than untreated cancer patients.

Peripheral blood genomic DNA, not sorted cells or RNA, was the template. The CDR3 consists of 16 residues. V was clipped by 6 bases and J by 2 bases; unmatched bases: 11. The chain links TRBV12-3 or TRBV12-4 to TRBJ2-7, with 9 bases that match TRBD1. The sequence came from a human donor in good health. Sequenced sample: blood. The CDR3 coding sequence is TGTGCCAGCAGCCCAGACAGGGGGACTTATACCTACGAGCAGTACTTC. It yields the protein CASSPDRGTYTYEQYF.